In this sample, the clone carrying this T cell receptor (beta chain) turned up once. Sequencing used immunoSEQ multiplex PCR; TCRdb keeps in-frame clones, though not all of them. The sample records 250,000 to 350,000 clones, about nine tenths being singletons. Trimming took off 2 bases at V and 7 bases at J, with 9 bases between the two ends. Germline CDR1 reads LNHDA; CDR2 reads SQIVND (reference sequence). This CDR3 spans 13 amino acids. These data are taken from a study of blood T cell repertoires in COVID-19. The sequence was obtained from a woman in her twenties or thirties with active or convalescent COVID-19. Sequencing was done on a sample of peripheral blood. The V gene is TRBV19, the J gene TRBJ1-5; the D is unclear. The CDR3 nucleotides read TGTGCCAGTAGTATAACCTTGGCCCAGCCCCAGCATTTT. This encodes CASSITLAQPQHF.